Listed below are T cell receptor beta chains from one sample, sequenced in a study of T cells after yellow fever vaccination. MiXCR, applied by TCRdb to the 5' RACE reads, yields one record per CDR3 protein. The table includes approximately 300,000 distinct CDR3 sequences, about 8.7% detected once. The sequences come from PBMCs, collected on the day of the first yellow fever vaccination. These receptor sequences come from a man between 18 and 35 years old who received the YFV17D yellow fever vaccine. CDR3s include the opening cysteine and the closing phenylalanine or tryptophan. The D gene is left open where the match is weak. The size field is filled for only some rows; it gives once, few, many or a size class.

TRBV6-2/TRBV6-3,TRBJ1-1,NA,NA,TGTGCCAGCAGTTACGGGAGTACTCCGCTTTTATTT,CASSYGSTPLLF
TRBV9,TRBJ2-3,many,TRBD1,TGTGCCAGCAGCGCAGGTCTCCTCGGCAGGGGGCAAACAGATACGCAGTATTTT,CASSAGLLGRGQTDTQYF
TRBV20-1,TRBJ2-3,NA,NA,TGCAGTGCTAGAGGCCCGGGGGCGGGGACCGATACGCAGTATTTT,CSARGPGAGTDTQYF
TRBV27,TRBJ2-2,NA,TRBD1,TGTGCCAGCAGACAGGACAGGAGGAACACCGGGGAGCTGTTTTTT,CASRQDRRNTGELFF
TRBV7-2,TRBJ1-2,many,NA,TGTGCCAGCAGCTTAGGGACGGATACGATTAACTATGGCTACACCTTC,CASSLGTDTINYGYTF
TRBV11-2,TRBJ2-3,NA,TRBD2,TGTGCCAGCAGCCCATCACCTAGCGGGGGGGCAGATACGCAGTATTTT,CASSPSPSGGADTQYF
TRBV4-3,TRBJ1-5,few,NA,TGCGCCAGCAGCCAAGAGAATAGCAATCAGCCCCAGCATTTT,CASSQENSNQPQHF
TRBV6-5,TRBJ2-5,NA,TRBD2,TGTGCCAGCAGTTGGACTAGCGGGGGCCTTGGGGAGACCCAGTACTTC,CASSWTSGGLGETQYF
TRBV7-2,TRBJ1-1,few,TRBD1,TGTGCCAGCAGCCCGGTCCGACAGGGGTCGAACACTGAAGCTTTCTTT,CASSPVRQGSNTEAFF
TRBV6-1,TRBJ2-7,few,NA,TGTGCCAGCAGTCGACAGCCCTCCGTCCACGAGCAGTACTTC,CASSRQPSVHEQYF
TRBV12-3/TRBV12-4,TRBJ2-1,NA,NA,TGTGCCAGCAGTTTTGGCAGGGGCCGCTCCTACAATGAGCAGTTCTTC,CASSFGRGRSYNEQFF
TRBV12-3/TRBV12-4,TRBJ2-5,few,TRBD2,TGTGCCAGCAGTTTGGCACTAGCGGGGTCGGGGGCCCAGTACTTC,CASSLALAGSGAQYF
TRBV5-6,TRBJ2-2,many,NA,TGTGCCAGCAGCTCCCGCCTGACCGGGGAGCTGTTTTTT,CASSSRLTGELFF
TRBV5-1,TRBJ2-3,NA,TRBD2,TGCGCCAGCAGCTTGCTAGCGGGGACCCACACAGATACGCAGTATTTT,CASSLLAGTHTDTQYF
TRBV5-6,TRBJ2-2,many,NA,TGTGCCAGCAGCTTCCGTAGGCCGGGGGCAAACACCGGGGAGCTGTTTTTT,CASSFRRPGANTGELFF
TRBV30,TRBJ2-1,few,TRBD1,TGTGCCTGGAATCCTAAGACAGGGCCGAGGCAGTTCTTC,CAWNPKTGPRQFF
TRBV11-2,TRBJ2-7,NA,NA,TGTGCCAGCAGCTTAGGAAGAGGTGGCTACGAGCAGTACTTC,CASSLGRGGYEQYF
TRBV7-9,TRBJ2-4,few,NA,TGTGCCAGCAGCTCTCCCCTGGCAGGGTTAATCAAAAACATTCAGTACTTC,CASSSPLAGLIKNIQYF
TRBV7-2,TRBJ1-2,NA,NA,TGTGCCAGCAGCTTCCACTATGGCTACACCTTC,CASSFHYGYTF
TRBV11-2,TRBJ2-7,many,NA,TGTGCCAGCAGCTTAGCCGGACATACCTACGAGCAGTACTTC,CASSLAGHTYEQYF
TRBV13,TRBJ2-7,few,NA,TGTGCCAGCAGCTTAGCAGGCCCATCGGACTCCTACGAGCAGTACTTC,CASSLAGPSDSYEQYF
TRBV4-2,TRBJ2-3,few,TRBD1,TGTGCCAGCAGCCAAGATACAGGGGAAATCCGTAATACGCAGTATTTT,CASSQDTGEIRNTQYF
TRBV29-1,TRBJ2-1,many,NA,TGCAGCGTTGTATACAATGAGCAGTTCTTC,CSVVYNEQFF
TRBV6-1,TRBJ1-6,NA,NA,TGTGCCAGCAGCCGTCATGGAGGGCGGGTGGATTCACCCCTCCACTTT,CASSRHGGRVDSPLHF
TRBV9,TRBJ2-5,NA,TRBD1,TGTGCCAGCAGCGTATCGGGGATGGACAGGGCAGGAGAGACCCAGTACTTC,CASSVSGMDRAGETQYF
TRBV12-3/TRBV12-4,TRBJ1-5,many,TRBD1,TGTGCCAGCAGTCTAACAGGGGAAGGGCAGCCCCAGCATTTT,CASSLTGEGQPQHF
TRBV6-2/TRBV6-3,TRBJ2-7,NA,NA,TGTGCCAGCAGCACCCAATACGAGCAGTACTTC,CASSTQYEQYF
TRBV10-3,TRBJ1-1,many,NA,TGTGCCATCACCTGGACAGTTTCTGAAGCTTTCTTT,CAITWTVSEAFF
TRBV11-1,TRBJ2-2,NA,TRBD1,TGTGCCAGCAGCCCCCGGGACAGGGGACCGCGAGGCACCGGGGAGCTGTTTTTT,CASSPRDRGPRGTGELFF